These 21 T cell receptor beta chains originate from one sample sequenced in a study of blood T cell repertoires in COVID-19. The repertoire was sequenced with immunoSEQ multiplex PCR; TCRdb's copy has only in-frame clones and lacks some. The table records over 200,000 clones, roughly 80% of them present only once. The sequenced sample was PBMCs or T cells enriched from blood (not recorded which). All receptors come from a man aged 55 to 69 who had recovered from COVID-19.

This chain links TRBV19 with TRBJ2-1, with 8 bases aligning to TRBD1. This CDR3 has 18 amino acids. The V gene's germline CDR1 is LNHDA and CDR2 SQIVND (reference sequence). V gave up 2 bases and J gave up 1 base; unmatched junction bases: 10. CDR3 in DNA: TGTGCCAGTAGTATAATGCGGGACAGGCTACTTTCCTACAATGAGCAGTTCTTC. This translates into CASSIMRDRLLSYNEQFF.

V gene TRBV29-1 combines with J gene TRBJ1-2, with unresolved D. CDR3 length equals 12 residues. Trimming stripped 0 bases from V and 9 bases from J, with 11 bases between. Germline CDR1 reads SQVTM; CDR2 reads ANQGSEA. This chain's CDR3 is CSVEDTSRRYTF. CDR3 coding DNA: TGCAGCGTTGAAGATACCTCCAGGCGCTACACCTTC.

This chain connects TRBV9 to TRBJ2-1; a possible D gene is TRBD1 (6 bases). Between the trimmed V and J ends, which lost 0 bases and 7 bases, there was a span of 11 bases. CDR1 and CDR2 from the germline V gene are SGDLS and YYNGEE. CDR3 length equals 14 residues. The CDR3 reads CASSVVGAGNEQFF. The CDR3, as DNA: TGTGCCAGCAGCGTAGTGGGGGCTGGGAATGAGCAGTTCTTC.

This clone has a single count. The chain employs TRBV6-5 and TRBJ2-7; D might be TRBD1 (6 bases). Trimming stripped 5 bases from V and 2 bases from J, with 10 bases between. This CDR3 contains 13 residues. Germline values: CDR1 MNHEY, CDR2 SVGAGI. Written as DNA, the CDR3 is TGTGCCAGCAGTCCGACAGGAACCTACGAGCAGTACTTC. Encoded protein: CASSPTGTYEQYF.

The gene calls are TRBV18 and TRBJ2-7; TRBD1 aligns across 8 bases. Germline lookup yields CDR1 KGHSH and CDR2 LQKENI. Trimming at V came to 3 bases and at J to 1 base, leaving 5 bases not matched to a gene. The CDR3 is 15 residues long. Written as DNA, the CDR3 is TGTGCCAGCTCACCGGCAGGACAGGGTTCCTACGAGCAGTACTTC. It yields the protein CASSPAGQGSYEQYF.

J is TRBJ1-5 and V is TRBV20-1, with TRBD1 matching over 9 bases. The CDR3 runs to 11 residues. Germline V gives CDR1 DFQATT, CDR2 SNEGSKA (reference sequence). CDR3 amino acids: CGGQGSQPQHF. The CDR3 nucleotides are TGCGGGGGACAGGGTTCTCAGCCCCAGCATTTT.

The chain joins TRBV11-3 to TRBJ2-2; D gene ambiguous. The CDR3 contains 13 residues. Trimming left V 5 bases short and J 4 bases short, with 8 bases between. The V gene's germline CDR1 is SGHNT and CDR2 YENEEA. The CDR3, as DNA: TGTGCCAGCAGCCGTAGTCCCACCGGGGAGCTGTTTTTT. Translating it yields CASSRSPTGELFF.

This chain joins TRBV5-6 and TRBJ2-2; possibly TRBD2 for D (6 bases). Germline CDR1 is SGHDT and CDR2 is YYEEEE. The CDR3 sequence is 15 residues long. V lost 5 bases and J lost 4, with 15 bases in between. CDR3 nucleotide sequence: TGTGCCAGCAGGACGCAGCGGGCGACCACCGGGGAGCTGTTTTTT. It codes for CASRTQRATTGELFF.

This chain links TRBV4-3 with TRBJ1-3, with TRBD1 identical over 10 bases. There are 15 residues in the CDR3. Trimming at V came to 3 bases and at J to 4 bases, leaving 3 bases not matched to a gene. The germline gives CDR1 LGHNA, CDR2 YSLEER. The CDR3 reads CASSQGQGRGNTIYF. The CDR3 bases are TGCGCCAGCAGCCAGGGACAGGGGAGAGGAAACACCATATATTTT.

The CDR3: CASSPWTSGGLKDTQYF. DNA for the CDR3: TGTGCCAGCAGCCCTTGGACTAGCGGGGGGCTCAAAGATACGCAGTATTTT. The V and J genes are TRBV7-2 and TRBJ2-3; TRBD2 agrees at 14 bases. The CDR3 totals 17 residues. The J segment lost 5 bases and the V segment lost 5 bases, leaving 9 bases of the junction unmatched. CDR1 is SGHTA and CDR2 is FQGNSA in the germline V gene.

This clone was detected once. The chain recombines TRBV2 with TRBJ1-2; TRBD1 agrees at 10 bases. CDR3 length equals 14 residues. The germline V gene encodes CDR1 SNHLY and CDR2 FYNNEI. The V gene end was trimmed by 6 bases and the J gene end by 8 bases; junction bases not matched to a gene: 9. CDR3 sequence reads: CASRRDRGIQGYTF. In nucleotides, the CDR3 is TGTGCCAGCAGAAGGGACAGGGGAATTCAGGGCTACACCTTC. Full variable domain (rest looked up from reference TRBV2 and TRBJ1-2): EPEVTQTPSHQVTQMGQEVILRCVPISNHLYFYWYRQILGQKVEFLVSFYNNEISEKSEIFDDQFSVERPDGSNFTLKIRSTKLEDSAMYFCASRRDRGIQGYTFGSGTRLTVV.

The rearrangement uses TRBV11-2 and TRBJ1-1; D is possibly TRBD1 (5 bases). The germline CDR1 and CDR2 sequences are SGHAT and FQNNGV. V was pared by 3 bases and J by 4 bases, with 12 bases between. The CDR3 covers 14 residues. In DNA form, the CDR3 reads TGTGCCAGCAGCTTCGAGATCCAGGGCACTGAAGCTTTCTTT. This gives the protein CASSFEIQGTEAFF.

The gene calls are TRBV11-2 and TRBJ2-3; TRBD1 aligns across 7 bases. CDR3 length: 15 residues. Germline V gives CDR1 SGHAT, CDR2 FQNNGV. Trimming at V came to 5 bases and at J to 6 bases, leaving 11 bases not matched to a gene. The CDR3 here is CASSADRVKLDTQYF. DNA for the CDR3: TGTGCCAGCAGCGCCGACAGGGTCAAACTTGATACGCAGTATTTT.

This CDR3 is CASSFGTDSNQPQHF. The CDR3 DNA reads as TGTGCCAGTAGTTTTGGGACAGATAGCAATCAGCCCCAGCATTTT. V usage is TRBV19 and J usage is TRBJ1-5, with 7 bases fitting TRBD1. The ends lost 5 bases at V and 0 bases at J; junction bases unmatched: 4. From germline, CDR1 is LNHDA and CDR2 SQIVND (reference sequence). The CDR3 totals 15 residues.

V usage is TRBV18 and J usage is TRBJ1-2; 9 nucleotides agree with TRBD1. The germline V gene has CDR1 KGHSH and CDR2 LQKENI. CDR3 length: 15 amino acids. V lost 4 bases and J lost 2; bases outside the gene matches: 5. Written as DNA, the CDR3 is TGTGCCAGCTCACGAACGGGACAGGGAAACTATGGCTACACCTTC. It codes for CASSRTGQGNYGYTF.

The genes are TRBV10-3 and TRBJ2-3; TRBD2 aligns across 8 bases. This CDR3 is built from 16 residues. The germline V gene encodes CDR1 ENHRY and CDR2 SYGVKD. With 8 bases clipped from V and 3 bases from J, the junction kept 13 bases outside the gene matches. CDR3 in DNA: TGTGCCATCTCCCCGGCGGGCGGGGGGCCAACAGATACGCAGTATTTT. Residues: CAISPAGGGPTDTQYF.

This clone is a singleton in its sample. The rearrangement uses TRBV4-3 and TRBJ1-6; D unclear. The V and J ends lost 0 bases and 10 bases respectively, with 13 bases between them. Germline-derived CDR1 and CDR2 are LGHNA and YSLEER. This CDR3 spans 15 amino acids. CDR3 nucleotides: TGCGCCAGCAGCCAAGACTGGCGGGTTCAATCACCCCTCCACTTT. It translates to CASSQDWRVQSPLHF.

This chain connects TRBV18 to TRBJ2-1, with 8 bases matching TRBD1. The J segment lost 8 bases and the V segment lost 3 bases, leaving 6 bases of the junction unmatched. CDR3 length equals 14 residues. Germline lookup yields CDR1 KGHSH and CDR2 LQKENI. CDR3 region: CASSPNRGVDEQFF. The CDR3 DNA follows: TGTGCCAGCTCACCTAACAGGGGGGTCGATGAGCAGTTCTTC.

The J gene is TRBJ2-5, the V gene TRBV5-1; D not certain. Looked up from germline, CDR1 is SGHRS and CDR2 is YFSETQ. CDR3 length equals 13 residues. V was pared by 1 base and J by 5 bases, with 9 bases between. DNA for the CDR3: TGCGCCAGCAGCTTGAATCAGGCGGAGACCCAGTACTTC. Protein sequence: CASSLNQAETQYF.

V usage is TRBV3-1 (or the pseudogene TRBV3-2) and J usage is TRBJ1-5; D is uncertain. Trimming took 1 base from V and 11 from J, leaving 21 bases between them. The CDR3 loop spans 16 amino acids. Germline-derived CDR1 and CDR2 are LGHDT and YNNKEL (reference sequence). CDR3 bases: TGTGCCAGCAGCCAAGGGTTGATAGGAGCCCCGAGAGCCCAGCATTTT. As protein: CASSQGLIGAPRAQHF.

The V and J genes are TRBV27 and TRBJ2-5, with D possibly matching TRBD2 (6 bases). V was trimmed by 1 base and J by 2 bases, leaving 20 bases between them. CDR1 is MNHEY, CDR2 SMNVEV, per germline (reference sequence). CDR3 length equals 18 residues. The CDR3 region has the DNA TGTGCCAGCAGTTTATTCTATCGGGCTAGCGCGGGACAAGAGACCCAGTACTTC. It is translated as CASSLFYRASAGQETQYF.